This T cell receptor (beta chain) was retrieved from a study of blood T cell repertoires in COVID-19. Looking at the study overall: Acute and convalescent COVID-19 specimens originated in the United States, Italy and Spain. Nucleic acid was either cDNA or gDNA, and it came from T cells, B-cell-depleted T cells, or PBMCs.

Germline CDR1 is LGHNA and CDR2 is YSLEER. The CDR3 extends over 16 amino acids. Trimming took 0 bases from V and 7 from J, leaving 13 bases between them. Per the original methods: Estimation of nucleated cell counts relied on the amplification of reference gene primers. Sequencing used immunoSEQ multiplex PCR; TCRdb keeps in-frame clones, though not all of them. V and J calls and clone size are those listed in that table; D and trimming were worked out from the DNA. The data hold roughly 260,000 clones, with about 87% observed a single time. This TCR was recovered from a woman aged 45 to 65 with acute or convalescent COVID-19. The chain employs TRBV4-3 and TRBJ1-6; a possible D gene is TRBD1 (5 bases). The sample comprised peripheral blood. This CDR3 is CASSQEGVLRNSPLHF. DNA for the CDR3: TGCGCCAGCAGCCAAGAAGGGGTCTTGCGGAATTCACCCCTCCACTTT.